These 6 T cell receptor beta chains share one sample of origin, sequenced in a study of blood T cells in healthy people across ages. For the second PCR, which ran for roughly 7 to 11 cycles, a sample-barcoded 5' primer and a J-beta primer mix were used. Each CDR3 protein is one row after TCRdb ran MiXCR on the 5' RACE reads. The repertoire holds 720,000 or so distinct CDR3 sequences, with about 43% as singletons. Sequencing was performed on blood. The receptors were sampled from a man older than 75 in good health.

CDR3 in DNA: TGTGCCAGCAAGGGGGGGGGTAGCAATCAGCCCCAGCATTTT. Translation: CASKGGGSNQPQHF. The V call is TRBV27, the J call TRBJ1-5; D is possibly TRBD1 (6 bases). This CDR3 contains 14 residues. V lost 7 bases and J 0 bases, leaving 10 bases between the germline ends. Germline assignment: CDR1 MNHEY and CDR2 SMNVEV (reference sequence).

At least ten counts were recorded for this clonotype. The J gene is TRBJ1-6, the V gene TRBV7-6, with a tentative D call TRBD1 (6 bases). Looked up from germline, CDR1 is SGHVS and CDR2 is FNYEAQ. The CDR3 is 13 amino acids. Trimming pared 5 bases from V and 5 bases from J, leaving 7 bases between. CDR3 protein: CASSRQDNSPLHF. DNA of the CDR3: TGTGCCAGCAGCCGACAGGATAATTCACCCCTCCACTTT.

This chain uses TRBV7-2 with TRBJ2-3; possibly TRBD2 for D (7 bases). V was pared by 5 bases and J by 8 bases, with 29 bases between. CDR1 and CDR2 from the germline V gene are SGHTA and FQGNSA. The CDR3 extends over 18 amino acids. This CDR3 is CASSRSLDVAGAGGTQYF. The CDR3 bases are TGTGCCAGCAGCCGAAGCTTAGATGTGGCGGGGGCCGGAGGTACGCAGTATTTT.

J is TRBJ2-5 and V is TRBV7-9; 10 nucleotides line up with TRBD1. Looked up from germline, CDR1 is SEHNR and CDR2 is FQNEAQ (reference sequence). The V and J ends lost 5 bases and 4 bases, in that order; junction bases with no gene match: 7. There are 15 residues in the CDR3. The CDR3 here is CASSPWDRGGETQYF. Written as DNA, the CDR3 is TGTGCCAGCAGCCCCTGGGACAGGGGTGGAGAGACCCAGTACTTC.

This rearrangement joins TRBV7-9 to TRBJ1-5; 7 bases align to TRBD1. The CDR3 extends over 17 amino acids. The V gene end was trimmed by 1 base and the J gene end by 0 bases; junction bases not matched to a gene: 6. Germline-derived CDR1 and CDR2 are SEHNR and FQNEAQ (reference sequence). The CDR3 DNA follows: TGTGCCAGCAGCTTAGACAGGGGAGGTAATAGCAATCAGCCCCAGCATTTT. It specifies CASSLDRGGNSNQPQHF.

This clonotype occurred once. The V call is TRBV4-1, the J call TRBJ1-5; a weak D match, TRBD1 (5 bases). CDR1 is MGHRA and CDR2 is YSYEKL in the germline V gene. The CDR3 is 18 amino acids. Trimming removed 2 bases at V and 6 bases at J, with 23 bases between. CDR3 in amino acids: CASSQPLGRDGSVQPQHF. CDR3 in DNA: TGCGCCAGCAGCCAACCCCTGGGGCGGGACGGTTCCGTTCAGCCCCAGCATTTT.